This T cell receptor beta chain comes out of a study of cytomegalovirus exposure and HLA in healthy donors. Regarding this clone: Its antigen is still unknown.

The study, taken as a whole, reports: Reports indicated that the classifier achieved high specificity and sensitivity in diagnosing cytomegalovirus status. A prior analysis recorded that most TCR beta V segments were productive about 90% or about 30% of the time. Cytomegalovirus-associated status was assigned to more than 150 TCR beta chains.

V lost 2 bases and J lost 4; bases outside the gene matches: 4. Germline CDR1 reads SGHDT; CDR2 reads YYEEEE. The CDR3 totals 15 residues. The primer mix had 60 Vbeta and 13 Jbeta primers. Sequenced by immunoSEQ multiplex PCR; TCRdb stores in-frame clones only, minus some. Among 250,000 to 300,000 clones listed, around four fifths were seen once. The sequenced sample was PBMCs. The chain joins TRBV5-6 to TRBJ1-5, with TRBD1 identical over 9 bases. This clonotype was sampled from a woman aged 40 to 50 in good health and CMV-seropositive. The CDR3 reads CASSLGTGWNQPQHF. DNA for the CDR3: TGTGCCAGCAGCTTAGGGACAGGGTGGAATCAGCCCCAGCATTTT. Variable domain in full (rest from reference TRBV5-6 and TRBJ1-5): DAGVTQSPTHLIKTRGQQVTLRCSPKSGHDTVSWYQQALGQGPQFIFQYYEEEERQRGNFPDRFSGHQFPNYSSELNVNALLLGDSALYLCASSLGTGWNQPQHFGDGTRLSIL.